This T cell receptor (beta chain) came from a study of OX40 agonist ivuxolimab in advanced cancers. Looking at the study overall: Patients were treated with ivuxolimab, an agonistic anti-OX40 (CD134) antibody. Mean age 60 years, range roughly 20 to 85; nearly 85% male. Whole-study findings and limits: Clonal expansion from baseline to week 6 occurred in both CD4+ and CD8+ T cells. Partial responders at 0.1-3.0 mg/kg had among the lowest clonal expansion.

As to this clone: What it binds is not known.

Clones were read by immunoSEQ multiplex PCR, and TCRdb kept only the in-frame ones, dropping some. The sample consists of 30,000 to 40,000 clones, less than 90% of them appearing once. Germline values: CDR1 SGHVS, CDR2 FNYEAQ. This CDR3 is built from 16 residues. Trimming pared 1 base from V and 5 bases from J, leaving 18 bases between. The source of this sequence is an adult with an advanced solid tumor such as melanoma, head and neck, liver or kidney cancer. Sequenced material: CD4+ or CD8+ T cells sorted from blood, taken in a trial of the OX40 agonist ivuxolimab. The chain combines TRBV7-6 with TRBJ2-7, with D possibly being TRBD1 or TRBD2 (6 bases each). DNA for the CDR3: TGTGCCAGCAGCTTAGGCCGGGCAGGGGAGGCCCACGAGCAGTACTTC. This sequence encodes CASSLGRAGEAHEQYF.